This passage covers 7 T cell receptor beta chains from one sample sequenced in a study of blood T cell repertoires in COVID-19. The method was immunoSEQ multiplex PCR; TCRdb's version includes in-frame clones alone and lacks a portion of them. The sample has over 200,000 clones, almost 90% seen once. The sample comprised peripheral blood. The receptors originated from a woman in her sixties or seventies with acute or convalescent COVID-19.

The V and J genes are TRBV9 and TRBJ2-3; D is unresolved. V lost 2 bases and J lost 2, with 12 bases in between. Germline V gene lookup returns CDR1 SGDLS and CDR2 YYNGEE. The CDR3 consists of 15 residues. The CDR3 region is CASSVTTVDTDTQYF. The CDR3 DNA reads TGTGCCAGCAGCGTCACTACCGTTGACACAGATACGCAGTATTTT.

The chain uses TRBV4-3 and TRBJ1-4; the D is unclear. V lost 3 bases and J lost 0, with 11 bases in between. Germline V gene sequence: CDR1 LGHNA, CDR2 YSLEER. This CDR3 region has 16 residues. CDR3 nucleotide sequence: TGCGCCAGCAGCCATGTGCGGATCGCAACTAATGAAAAACTGTTTTTT. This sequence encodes CASSHVRIATNEKLFF.

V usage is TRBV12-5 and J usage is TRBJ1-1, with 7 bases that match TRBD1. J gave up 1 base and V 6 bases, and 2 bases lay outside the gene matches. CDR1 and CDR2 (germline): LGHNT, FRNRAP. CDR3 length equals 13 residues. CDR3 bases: TGTGCTAGTGGGACAGGGAAGAACACTGAAGCTTTCTTT. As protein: CASGTGKNTEAFF.

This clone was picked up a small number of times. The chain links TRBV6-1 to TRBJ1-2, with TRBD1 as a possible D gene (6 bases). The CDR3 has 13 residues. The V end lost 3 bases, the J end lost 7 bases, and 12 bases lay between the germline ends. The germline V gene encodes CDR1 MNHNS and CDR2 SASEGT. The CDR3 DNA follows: TGTGCCAGCAGTGAGCGACAGGCTGGTGGCTACACCTTC. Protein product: CASSERQAGGYTF.

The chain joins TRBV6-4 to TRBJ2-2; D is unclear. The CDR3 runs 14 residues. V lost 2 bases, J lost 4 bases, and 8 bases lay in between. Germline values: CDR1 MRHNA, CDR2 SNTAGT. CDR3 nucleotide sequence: TGTGCCAGCAGTGACGAGGCGATCACCGGGGAGCTGTTTTTT. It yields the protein CASSDEAITGELFF.

The CDR3 sequence is CASSQDLTGGNTDTQYF. The CDR3 DNA reads TGCGCCAGCAGCCAAGATCTCACAGGGGGCAACACAGATACGCAGTATTTT. The J gene is TRBJ2-3, the V gene TRBV4-3, with 9 positions matching TRBD1. With 0 bases clipped from V and 2 bases from J, the junction kept 6 bases outside the gene matches. Germline loops: CDR1 LGHNA, CDR2 YSLEER. There are 17 residues in the CDR3.

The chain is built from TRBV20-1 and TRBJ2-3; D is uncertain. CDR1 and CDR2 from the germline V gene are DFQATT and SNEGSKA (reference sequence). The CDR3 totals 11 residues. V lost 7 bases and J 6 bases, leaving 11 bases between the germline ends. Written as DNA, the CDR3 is TGCAGTGTTCTTATAAGCGATACGCAGTATTTT. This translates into CSVLISDTQYF.